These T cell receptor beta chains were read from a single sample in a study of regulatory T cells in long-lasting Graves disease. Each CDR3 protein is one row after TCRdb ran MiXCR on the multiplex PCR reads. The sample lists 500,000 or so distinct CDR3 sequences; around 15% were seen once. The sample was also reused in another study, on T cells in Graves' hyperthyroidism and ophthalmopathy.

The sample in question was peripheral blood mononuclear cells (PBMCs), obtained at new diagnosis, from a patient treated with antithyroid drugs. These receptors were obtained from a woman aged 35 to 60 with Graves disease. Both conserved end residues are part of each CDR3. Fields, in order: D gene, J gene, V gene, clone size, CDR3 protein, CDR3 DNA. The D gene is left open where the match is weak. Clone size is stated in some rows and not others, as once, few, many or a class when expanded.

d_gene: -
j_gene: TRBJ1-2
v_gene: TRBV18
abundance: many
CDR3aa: CASSAGYGYTF
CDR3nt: TGTGCCAGCTCAGCAGGGTATGGCTACACCTTC

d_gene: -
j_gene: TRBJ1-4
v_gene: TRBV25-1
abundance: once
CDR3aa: CASRGIATNEKLFF
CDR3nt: TGTGCCAGCAGGGGGATCGCAACTAATGAAAAACTGTTTTTT

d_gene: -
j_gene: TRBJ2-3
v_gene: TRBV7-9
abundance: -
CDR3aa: CASSSRRAGRIDDTQYF
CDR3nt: TGTGCCAGCAGTTCCCGGCGGGCAGGGCGGATTGATGATACGCAGTATTTT

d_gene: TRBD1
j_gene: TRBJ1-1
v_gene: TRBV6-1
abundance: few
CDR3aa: CASSQQGSEMNTEAFF
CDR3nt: TGTGCCAGCAGCCAACAGGGGTCCGAAATGAACACTGAAGCTTTCTTT

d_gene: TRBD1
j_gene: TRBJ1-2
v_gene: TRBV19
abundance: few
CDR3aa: CASSIGTGGYGYTF
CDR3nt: TGTGCCAGTAGTATCGGGACAGGGGGCTATGGCTACACCTTC

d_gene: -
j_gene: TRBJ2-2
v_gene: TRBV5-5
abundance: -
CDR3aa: CASSQPAGGRTGELFF
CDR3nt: TGTGCCAGCAGCCAACCGGCAGGGGGGCGCACCGGGGAGCTGTTTTTT

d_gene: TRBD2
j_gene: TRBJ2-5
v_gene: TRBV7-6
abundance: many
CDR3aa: CASSRRTSGGAREETQYF
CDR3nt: TGTGCCAGCAGCCGACGGACTAGCGGGGGGGCGAGAGAAGAGACCCAGTACTTC

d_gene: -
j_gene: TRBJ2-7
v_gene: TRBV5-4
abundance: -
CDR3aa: CASSLPGTRGPYEQYF
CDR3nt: TGTGCCAGCAGTTTACCCGGGACTCGGGGCCCCTACGAGCAGTACTTC

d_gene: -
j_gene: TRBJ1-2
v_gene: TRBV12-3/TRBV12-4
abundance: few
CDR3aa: CASSLDSRVDGYTF
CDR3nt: TGTGCCAGCAGTTTAGACAGTAGGGTAGATGGCTACACCTTC

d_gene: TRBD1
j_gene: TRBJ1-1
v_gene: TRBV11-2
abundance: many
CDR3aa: CASSLGDRSTEAFF
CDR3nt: TGTGCCAGCAGCTTAGGGGACAGGAGCACTGAAGCTTTCTTT

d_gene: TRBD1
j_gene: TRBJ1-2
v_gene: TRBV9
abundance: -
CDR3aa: CASSVGGDSYGYTF
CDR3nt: TGTGCCAGCAGCGTAGGGGGGGACAGCTATGGCTACACCTTC

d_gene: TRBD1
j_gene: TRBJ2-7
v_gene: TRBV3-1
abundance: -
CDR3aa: CASSPRRGTGVDEQYF
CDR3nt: TGTGCCAGCAGCCCCCGAAGGGGGACAGGGGTCGACGAGCAGTACTTC

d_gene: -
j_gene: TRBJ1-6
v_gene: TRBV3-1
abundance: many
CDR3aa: CASTQLNSPLHF
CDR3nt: TGTGCCAGCACACAGCTTAATTCACCCCTCCACTTT

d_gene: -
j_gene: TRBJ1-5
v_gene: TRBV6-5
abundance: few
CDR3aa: CASSYSWEVYSNQPQHF
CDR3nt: TGTGCCAGCAGTTACTCGTGGGAGGTATATAGCAATCAGCCCCAGCATTTT

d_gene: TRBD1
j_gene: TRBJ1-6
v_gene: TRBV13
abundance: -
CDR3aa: CANRLKGANNSPLHF
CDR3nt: TGTGCTAACAGGTTAAAGGGGGCCAATAATTCACCCCTCCACTTT

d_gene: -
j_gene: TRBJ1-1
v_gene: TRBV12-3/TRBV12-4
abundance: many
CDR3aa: CASSPDGGDTEAFF
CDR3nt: TGTGCCAGCAGCCCAGACGGGGGGGACACTGAAGCTTTCTTT

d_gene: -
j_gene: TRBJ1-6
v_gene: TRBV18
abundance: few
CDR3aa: CASSSTVNNSPLHF
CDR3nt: TGTGCCAGCTCATCGACAGTTAATAATTCACCCCTCCACTTT

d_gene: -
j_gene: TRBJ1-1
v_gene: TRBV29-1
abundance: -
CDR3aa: CSVEVGQNTEAFF
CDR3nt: TGCAGCGTTGAAGTAGGTCAGAACACTGAAGCTTTCTTT

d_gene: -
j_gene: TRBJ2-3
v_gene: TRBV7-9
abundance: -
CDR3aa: CASSRTPSPDTQYF
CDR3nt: TGTGCCAGCAGCCGAACTCCATCCCCAGATACGCAGTATTTT

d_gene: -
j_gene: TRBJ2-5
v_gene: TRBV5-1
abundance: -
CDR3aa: CASMSGEETQYF
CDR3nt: TGTGCCAGCATGTCAGGGGAAGAGACCCAGTACTTC

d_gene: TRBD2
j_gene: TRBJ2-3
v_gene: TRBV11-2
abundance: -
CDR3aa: CASSWGTSGSTDTQYF
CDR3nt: TGTGCCAGCAGCTGGGGGACTAGCGGCAGCACAGATACGCAGTATTTT

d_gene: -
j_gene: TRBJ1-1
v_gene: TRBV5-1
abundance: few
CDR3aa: CASRIWHNLNTEAFF
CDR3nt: TGCGCCAGCAGGATATGGCACAACTTGAACACTGAAGCTTTCTTT

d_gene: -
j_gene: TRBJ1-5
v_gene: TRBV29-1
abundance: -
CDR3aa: CSVETAPNQPQHF
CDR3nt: TGCAGCGTTGAGACAGCTCCCAATCAGCCCCAGCATTTT

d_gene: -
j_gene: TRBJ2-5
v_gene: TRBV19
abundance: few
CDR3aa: CASSADYYEEPQYF
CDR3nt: TGTGCCAGTAGTGCCGACTACTACGAAGAGCCCCAGTACTTC